This record looks at one T cell receptor (beta chain) sequence and its context. Germline-derived CDR1 and CDR2 are MNHEY and SMNVEV (reference sequence). The V end lost 4 bases, the J end lost 4 bases, and 17 bases lay between the germline ends. This CDR3 is 15 amino acids long. One entry per CDR3 protein, called by TCRdb with MiXCR from the 5' RACE reads. The data show 98,000 or so distinct CDR3 sequences, 8% to 13% seen once. This entry comes from a study of early T cells in non-severe SARS-CoV-2 infection. The TCR was taken from an adult who was a healthcare worker with PCR-confirmed SARS-CoV-2 infection or an uninfected control (not recorded which). The sequenced material came from whole blood. V is TRBV27 and J is TRBJ2-7; the D gene is possibly TRBD1 (6 bases). CDR3 coding DNA: TGTGCCAGCAGTTCCGGACAGAGCTTTCTTTACGAGCAGTACTTC. Amino acids: CASSSGQSFLYEQYF.